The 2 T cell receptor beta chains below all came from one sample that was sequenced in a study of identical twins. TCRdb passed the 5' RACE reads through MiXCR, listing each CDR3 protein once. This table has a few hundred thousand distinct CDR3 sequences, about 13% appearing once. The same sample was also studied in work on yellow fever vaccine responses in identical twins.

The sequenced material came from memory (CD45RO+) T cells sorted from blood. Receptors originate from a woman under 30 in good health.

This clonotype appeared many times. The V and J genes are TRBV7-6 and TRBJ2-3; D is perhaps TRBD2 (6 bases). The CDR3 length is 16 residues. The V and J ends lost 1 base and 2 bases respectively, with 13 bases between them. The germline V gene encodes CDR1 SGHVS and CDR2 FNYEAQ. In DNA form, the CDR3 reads TGTGCCAGCAGCTTAGTTGGGTCTAGCGCCACAGATACGCAGTATTTT. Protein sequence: CASSLVGSSATDTQYF. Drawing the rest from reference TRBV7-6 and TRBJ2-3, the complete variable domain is GAGVSQSPRYKVTKRGQDVALRCDPISGHVSLYWYRQALGQGPEFLTYFNYEAQQDKSGLPNDRFSAERPEGSISTLTIQRTEQRDSAMYRCASSLVGSSATDTQYFGPGTRLTVL.

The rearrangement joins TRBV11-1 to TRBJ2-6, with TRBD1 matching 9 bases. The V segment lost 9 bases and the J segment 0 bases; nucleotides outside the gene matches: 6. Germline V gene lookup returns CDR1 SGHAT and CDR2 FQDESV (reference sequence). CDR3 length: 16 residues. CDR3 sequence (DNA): TGTGCCAGTGACAGGGGGGGGCTCTCTGGGGCCAACGTCCTGACTTTC. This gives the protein CASDRGGLSGANVLTF.